The rows below give T cell receptor beta chains drawn from one sample of a study of shared clonotypes between healthy human individuals. The protocol was immunoSEQ multiplex PCR, while the TCRdb copy is restricted to in-frame clones and leaves out a portion. The sample records 2,500,000 or so clones, approximately 94% being singletons. The sample taken for sequencing was naive CD4+ T cells sorted from blood. Receptor source: a man younger than 35 in good health. The CDR3 runs from the conserved cysteine through the conserved F or W. A D gene is named only where the DNA matches it firmly.

d_gene	v_gene	j_gene	CDR3nt	CDR3aa
TRBD1	TRBV4-1	TRBJ1-2	TGCGCCAGCAGCCAGCTCAAGACAGGGTACTATGGCTACACCTTC	CASSQLKTGYYGYTF
NA	TRBV11-2	TRBJ1-1	TGTGCCAGCAGCCCCCCGAGAGGGGCGAGGACTGAAGCTTTCTTT	CASSPPRGARTEAFF
NA	TRBV6-1	TRBJ1-1	TGTGCCAGCTCCTACAGGGATGCGAACACTGAAGCTTTCTTT	CASSYRDANTEAFF
TRBD2	TRBV28	TRBJ2-1	TGTGCCAGCAGTTTTCTTCCCGGGACTAGTGACAATGAGCAGTTCTTC	CASSFLPGTSDNEQFF
NA	TRBV14	TRBJ1-2	TGTGCCAGCAGCCTACATGACAGCCTATTCTATGGCTACACCTTC	CASSLHDSLFYGYTF
NA	TRBV6-6	TRBJ1-5	TGTGCCAGCACTCCCCGAACGGTAGATAGCAATCAGCCCCAGCATTTT	CASTPRTVDSNQPQHF
NA	TRBV28	TRBJ2-7	TGTGCCAGCAGTAGCCCGGAGAATAACGACGAGCAGTACTTC	CASSSPENNDEQYF
TRBD1	TRBV5-1	TRBJ1-3	TGCGCCAGCAGCCCCGACAGGGTCTCTGGAAACACCATATATTTT	CASSPDRVSGNTIYF
NA	TRBV6-6	TRBJ1-1	TGTGCCAGCAGTGACCCGTCAGCGAACACTGAAGCTTTCTTT	CASSDPSANTEAFF
NA	TRBV2	TRBJ1-6	TGTGCCAGCAGTGGCCGGCGGGGGAATTCACCCCTCCACTTT	CASSGRRGNSPLHF
NA	TRBV2	TRBJ2-7	TGTGCCAGCACTGGGGCCTACGAGCAGTACTTC	CASTGAYEQYF
NA	TRBV6-1	TRBJ1-5	TGTGCCAGCAGGCAGAAAGAACAGCCCCAGCATTTT	CASRQKEQPQHF
NA	TRBV25-1	TRBJ2-7	TGTGCCAGCAGTGGTTGGGGTTTCGAGCAGTACTTC	CASSGWGFEQYF
TRBD1	TRBV18	TRBJ2-2	TGTGCCAGCTCAACAGGGGTTAACACCGGGGAGCTGTTTTTT	CASSTGVNTGELFF
NA	TRBV6-5	TRBJ1-6	TGTGCCAGCAGAGGTGGAGGAGCTAATAATTCACCCCTCCACTTT	CASRGGGANNSPLHF
NA	TRBV6-1	TRBJ2-1	TGTGCCAGCGCAGACGCGGGATTGGGGAACAATGAGCAGTTCTTC	CASADAGLGNNEQFF
NA	TRBV19	TRBJ2-1	TGTGCCAGCAGTAGTAGAGGTGCGTCCAATGAGCAGTTCTTC	CASSSRGASNEQFF
NA	TRBV10-3	TRBJ2-1	TGTGCCATCAGTGAGTACAGCGGCAATGAGCAGTTCTTC	CAISEYSGNEQFF
NA	TRBV5-1	TRBJ2-1	TGCGCCAGCAGCTCCGGGAACAACAATGAGCAGTTCTTC	CASSSGNNNEQFF
NA	TRBV6-5	TRBJ1-1	TGTGCCAGCAGTTACGGTATTTGGGGATCGAACACTGAAGCTTTCTTT	CASSYGIWGSNTEAFF
NA	TRBV19	TRBJ2-7	TGTGCCAGTAGTCCCTCGGGGACACGGCCCTACGAGCAGTACTTC	CASSPSGTRPYEQYF
NA	TRBV28	TRBJ1-5	TGTGCCAGCACCCCTGGTGGGCTGTATCAGCCCCAGCATTTT	CASTPGGLYQPQHF
TRBD2	TRBV27	TRBJ2-3	TGTGCCAGCAGTTACCTAGCGGTTAGCACAGATACGCAGTATTTT	CASSYLAVSTDTQYF
NA	TRBV25-1	TRBJ1-1	TGTGCCAGCGCGGACGGATTTACTGAAGCTTTCTTT	CASADGFTEAFF
TRBD2	TRBV28	TRBJ2-2	TGTGCCAGCAGTGACGCGGCTAGCGGGGGAACCGGGGAGCTGTTTTTT	CASSDAASGGTGELFF